The 26 T cell receptor beta chains below were found in one sample sequenced in a study of breast tumors, draining lymph nodes, adjacent tissues. Axillary draining lymph nodes of breast cancer patients supplied the node samples. A single record per CDR3 protein comes from TCRdb applying MiXCR to the multiplex PCR reads. The sample has fewer than 150,000 distinct CDR3 sequences, over 20% seen once. Sequenced: axillary lymph node tissue. The receptors come from a female donor with breast cancer. Some clones in this sample may be carry-over from other donors' samples.

This clonotype came up a few times. This chain joins TRBV6-8 and TRBJ2-1, with D tentatively TRBD1 or TRBD2 (5 bases each). Trimming took 6 bases from V and 1 from J, leaving 13 bases between them. Germline-derived CDR1 and CDR2 are MNHGY and SAAAGT. The CDR3 is 15 amino acids. The DNA of the CDR3 is TGTGCCAGCAGAACCCGGGACGCTTCCTACAATGAGCAGTTCTTC. Translated: CASRTRDASYNEQFF.

This clonotype showed up many times. The genes are TRBV6-5 and TRBJ2-7; D call uncertain. CDR1 and CDR2 from the germline V gene are MNHEY and SVGAGI. Trimming removed 6 bases from V and 0 bases from J, with 6 bases in between. The CDR3 consists of 12 residues. The CDR3 loop is CASRADSYEQYF. CDR3 nucleotide sequence: TGTGCCAGCAGGGCGGACTCCTACGAGCAGTACTTC.

The sample holds many counts of this clonotype. The chain recombines TRBV7-8 with TRBJ2-5; no firm D call. V shed 2 bases and J shed 3 bases, with 13 bases lying between them. The germline V gene has CDR1 SGHVS and CDR2 FQNEAQ. The CDR3 runs 15 residues. In DNA form, the CDR3 reads TGTGCCAGCAGCTTAAGCCGGGCCTTTAAAGAGACCCAGTACTTC. This gives the protein CASSLSRAFKETQYF.

This clonotype was observed at least ten times. The gene calls are TRBV5-1 and TRBJ1-3; 8 positions match TRBD1. V was pared by 4 bases and J by 3 bases, with 3 bases of the junction left unmatched. There are 14 residues in the CDR3. Germline lookup yields CDR1 SGHRS and CDR2 YFSETQ. The CDR3 region is CASSETGDGNTIYF. The CDR3 DNA reads as TGCGCCAGCAGCGAGACAGGGGATGGAAACACCATATATTTT.

The table lists this clonotype with many counts. The chain recombines TRBV10-2 with TRBJ2-1; TRBD2 might be the D (6 bases). The CDR3 runs 15 residues. Trimming took 3 bases from V and 10 from J, leaving 19 bases between them. The V gene's germline CDR1 is WSHSY and CDR2 SAAADI. The CDR3 region has the DNA TGCGCCAGCAGTGAATATGGCGGGACCCGGGGGGAGCAGTTCTTC. It yields the protein CASSEYGGTRGEQFF.

This clonotype was counted at least ten times. The rearrangement uses TRBV20-1 and TRBJ2-7; D unresolved. The CDR3 is made up of 14 amino acids. V shed 4 bases and J shed 6 bases, with 19 bases lying between them. Germline lookup yields CDR1 DFQATT and CDR2 SNEGSKA (reference sequence). The DNA of the CDR3 is TGCAGTGCTACACAAAATTACAAATACGGCGAGCAGTACTTC. This encodes CSATQNYKYGEQYF.

This clonotype was counted at least ten times. This chain joins TRBV27 and TRBJ2-3; TRBD2 might be the D (6 bases). CDR3 length: 12 residues. Trimming cost V 6 bases and J 4 bases, with 8 bases left between them. Germline assignment: CDR1 MNHEY and CDR2 SMNVEV (reference sequence). The CDR3 DNA follows: TGTGCCAGCAGCGGAGGGCCAGATACGCAGTATTTT. It encodes CASSGGPDTQYF.

The table lists this clonotype with many counts. The chain combines TRBV12-3 or TRBV12-4 with TRBJ2-5; tentatively, D is TRBD1 or TRBD2 (6 bases each). V shed 3 bases and J shed 5 bases, with 19 bases lying between them. This CDR3 has 16 residues. CDR3 sequence: CASSFWGAGSGETQYF. The CDR3 DNA sequence: TGTGCCAGCAGTTTTTGGGGGGCGGGCTCCGGTGAGACCCAGTACTTC.

This clonotype showed up many times. The chain has TRBV5-5 and TRBJ2-3; D is ambiguous. Germline CDR1 SGHKS, CDR2 YYEKEE (reference sequence). The CDR3 spans 14 residues. V was pared by 2 bases and J by 4 bases, with 11 bases between. The CDR3 here is CASSFSPAPDTQYF. DNA of the CDR3: TGTGCCAGCAGCTTCTCGCCGGCCCCAGATACGCAGTATTTT.

The rearrangement joins TRBV9 to TRBJ2-1; 9 bases align to TRBD1. This CDR3 has 17 amino acids. The germline gives CDR1 SGDLS, CDR2 YYNGEE. V gave up 2 bases and J gave up 7 bases; unmatched junction bases: 13. The CDR3 nucleotides are TGTGCCAGCAGCGTCCCCTCAACTGGGACAGGGTGGAATGAGCAGTTCTTC. It yields the protein CASSVPSTGTGWNEQFF.

In this sample, this clonotype turned up many times. The CDR3 DNA reads TGTGCCAGCAGTTTTGGGGGAGTTAGCACCGGGGAGCTGTTTTTT. Translating it yields CASSFGGVSTGELFF. The V and J genes are TRBV12-3 or TRBV12-4 and TRBJ2-2; the D gene could be TRBD1 or TRBD2 (5 bases each). The CDR3 sequence is 15 residues long. Trimming shortened V by 3 bases and J by 4 bases, and 12 bases separated the two germline ends.

This clonotype was found many times. The chain employs TRBV7-8 and TRBJ1-2; D possibly corresponds to TRBD1 (5 bases). With 5 bases removed from V and 6 bases from J, the gap between germline ends came to 10 bases. CDR3 size: 12 residues. In germline, CDR1 is SGHVS, CDR2 FQNEAQ. For the CDR3, the DNA is TGTGCCAGCAGCCCAGGGACGGATGGCTACACCTTC. It specifies CASSPGTDGYTF.

Notes on this clonotype: With a much larger clone just one base away, this may be a read error. The chain links TRBV12-3 or TRBV12-4 to TRBJ2-1; D is uncertain. This CDR3 has 15 residues. The CDR3 loop is CAGSLRVSVSNEQFF. The CDR3 nucleotides are TGTGCCGGCAGTTTAAGGGTATCGGTGTCCAATGAGCAGTTCTTC.

The sample holds many counts of this clonotype. The genes are TRBV7-9 and TRBJ2-1; D unclear. In germline, CDR1 is SEHNR, CDR2 FQNEAQ (reference sequence). The CDR3 is 13 amino acids. Trimming cost V 3 bases and J 9 bases, with 12 bases left between them. The CDR3 coding sequence is TGTGCCAGCAGCTTGGTAGGTGCGCCTGAGCAGTTCTTC. Protein sequence: CASSLVGAPEQFF.

This clonotype was recorded at least ten times. The chain combines TRBV29-1 with TRBJ2-3; either TRBD1 or TRBD2 may fit D (5 bases each). V was shortened by 3 bases and J by 4 bases, with 20 bases between the two germline ends. CDR3 length: 16 residues. The germline V gene encodes CDR1 SQVTM and CDR2 ANQGSEA. The CDR3 here is CSVETNGDLFADTQYF. The CDR3 nucleotides read TGCAGCGTTGAGACGAACGGGGACCTCTTCGCAGATACGCAGTATTTT.

This clonotype was seen at least ten times. The chain carries TRBV29-1 and TRBJ1-2; D perhaps matches TRBD1 (5 bases). CDR1 and CDR2 (germline): SQVTM, ANQGSEA. Trimming removed 6 bases from V and 7 bases from J, with 24 bases in between. The length of the CDR3 is 15 residues. In DNA form, the CDR3 reads TGCAGCGTCCCCCCAGCCCCAAGCCTGGGGGGTGGCTACACCTTC. It specifies CSVPPAPSLGGGYTF.

Notes on this clonotype: This sequence may be a read error, since a much larger clone differs from it by one base. The chain joins TRBV25-1 to TRBJ2-3; TRBD2 matches at 7 bases. The germline gives CDR1 MGHDK, CDR2 SYGVNS. The CDR3 sequence is 14 residues long. With V trimmed by 5 bases and J by 4 bases, 6 bases remained unmatched. CDR3 nucleotides: TGTGCCAGCAGTCCCGGCGGGAGCGCAGATACGCAGTATTTT. This sequence encodes CASSPGGSADTQYF.

On this clonotype itself: A much bigger clone sits one base away, suggesting this may be a read error. The rearrangement uses TRBV10-2 and TRBJ1-5; D is uncertain. CDR3 length equals 13 residues. Germline V gives CDR1 WSHSY, CDR2 SAAADI. The CDR3, as DNA: TGCGACAGCAGTGTGTTCGCGGGTCAGCCCCAGCATTTT. This gives the protein CDSSVFAGQPQHF.

Points on this clonotype: This may be a read error: a much more frequent sequence differs by one nucleotide. The genes are TRBV6-5 and TRBJ2-1; possible D gene TRBD1, 6 bases. The CDR3 spans 13 residues. Trimming took off 6 bases at V and 11 bases at J, with 17 bases between the two ends. Germline V gives CDR1 MNHEY, CDR2 SVGAGI. CDR3 region: CASRQPEQGKQFF. The CDR3 DNA follows: TGTGCCAGCAGACAACCGGAACAGGGTAAGCAGTTCTTC.

This clonotype was detected many times. The rearrangement joins TRBV5-1 to TRBJ2-1; the match to TRBD2 covers 10 bases. V shed 4 bases and J 9 bases; nucleotides not matched to a gene: 10. Germline CDR1 reads SGHRS; CDR2 reads YFSETQ. The CDR3 has 15 amino acids. The CDR3 reads CASSTEGTSEAEQFF. Written as DNA, the CDR3 is TGCGCCAGCAGCACAGAAGGGACTAGCGAGGCTGAGCAGTTCTTC. Using reference TRBV5-1 and TRBJ2-1 for the parts outside the CDR3, the full variable domain is KAGVTQTPRYLIKTRGQQVTLSCSPISGHRSVSWYQQTPGQGLQFLFEYFSETQRNKGNFPGRFSGRQFSNSRSEMNVSTLELGDSALYLCASSTEGTSEAEQFFGPGTRLTVL.

The chain combines TRBV30 with TRBJ1-5; D possibly corresponds to TRBD1 (5 bases). CDR1 and CDR2 (germline): GTSNPN, SVGIG (reference sequence). The CDR3 extends over 15 amino acids. V was clipped by 3 bases and J by 2 bases, with 14 bases between them. The CDR3 sequence: CAWSGGFSGNQPQHF. For the CDR3, the DNA is TGTGCCTGGAGCGGGGGTTTTTCGGGCAATCAGCCCCAGCATTTT.

This clonotype was observed many times. J is TRBJ1-6 and V is TRBV10-3; D is uncertain. Trimming took off 3 bases at V and 10 bases at J, with 10 bases between the two ends. CDR1 and CDR2 (germline): ENHRY, SYGVKD. The CDR3 sequence is 13 residues long. This CDR3 reads CAISEIQSSPLHF. The CDR3 DNA reads TGTGCCATCAGTGAAATCCAGTCCTCACCCCTCCACTTT.

The genes are TRBV19 and TRBJ2-1; 7 positions agree with TRBD1. The V gene's germline CDR1 is LNHDA and CDR2 SQIVND (reference sequence). This CDR3 contains 17 residues. Losses at the gene ends were 7 bases for V and 4 bases for J; bases not matched to a gene: 16. CDR3 sequence (DNA): TGTGCCAGTAACTCCATGGGGACAGTGGGGGTTTACAATGAGCAGTTCTTC. Translation: CASNSMGTVGVYNEQFF.

This clonotype has only a few counts. The genes are TRBV6-1 and TRBJ1-4; no definite D call. This CDR3 is built from 15 residues. CDR1 and CDR2 from the germline V gene are MNHNS and SASEGT. V was pared by 7 bases and J by 0 bases, with 12 bases between. The CDR3 coding sequence is TGTGCCAGCAACCGAAACTCTGCAACTAATGAAAAACTGTTTTTT. Its protein product is CASNRNSATNEKLFF.

In regard to this clonotype: This clone may be a read error of a much larger clone one base away. The chain uses TRBV6-2 or TRBV6-3 and TRBJ2-5; D might be TRBD2 (5 bases). The V gene lost 2 bases and the J gene lost 6 bases, with 13 bases spanning the gap. This CDR3 region has 14 residues. Germline lookup yields CDR1 MNHEY and CDR2 SVGEGT. In nucleotides, the CDR3 is TGTGCCAGCAGTTACACCGGGGATCGGAAGACCCAGTACTTC. Translation gives CASSYTGDRKTQYF.

This sequence joins TRBV28 and TRBJ1-2; 10 bases match TRBD1. Per germline, CDR1 MDHEN and CDR2 SYDVKM. The CDR3 is 18 residues long. V dropped 3 bases and J dropped 4; count of bases not matched to a gene: 14. CDR3 region: CASSFPVAGQGVRYGYTF. The DNA of the CDR3 is TGTGCCAGCAGTTTCCCCGTGGCCGGACAGGGGGTGCGCTATGGCTACACCTTC.